Listed here are 32 T cell receptor beta chains from one sample, sequenced in a study of shared clonotypes between healthy human individuals. Clones were sequenced by immunoSEQ multiplex PCR, and TCRdb holds only the in-frame ones, with some missing. The table includes about 190,000 clones, over 50% detected once. Material for sequencing was memory CD4+ T cells sorted from blood. This sample's subset: CD45RA-negative fraction. The receptors here all came from a young man in good health.

This clone was counted only a few times. The chain recombines TRBV10-1 with TRBJ2-2; 8 bases are a match to TRBD2. J gave up 6 bases and V 5 bases, and 8 bases lay outside the gene matches. The germline V gene encodes CDR1 WNHNN and CDR2 SYGVQD (reference sequence). There are 15 residues in the CDR3. The CDR3, as DNA: TGCGCCAGCAGTCGTAGCGGGATCGAGGCCGGGGAGCTGTTTTTT. Translating it yields CASSRSGIEAGELFF.

The rearrangement links TRBV5-1 to TRBJ2-5; 10 bases fit TRBD2. Germline CDR1 and CDR2: SGHRS and YFSETQ. Trimming removed 3 bases from V and 3 bases from J; junction bases left unmatched: 5. This CDR3 comprises 15 residues. The CDR3 nucleotides are TGCGCCAGCAGCTCCTCCGGGACTAGCGAAGAGACCCAGTACTTC. The encoded protein is CASSSSGTSEETQYF.

This chain uses TRBV9 with TRBJ2-1; possibly TRBD2 for D (5 bases). Trimming removed 0 bases at V and 5 bases at J, with 9 bases between. Germline lookup yields CDR1 SGDLS and CDR2 YYNGEE. The CDR3 spans 14 residues. The CDR3 loop is CASSVATRNNEQFF. The CDR3 DNA sequence: TGTGCCAGCAGCGTAGCTACTAGAAACAATGAGCAGTTCTTC.

A word on this clone: Possible read error: a much larger clone is one base away. V usage is TRBV6-5 and J usage is TRBJ1-1; TRBD1 might be the D (6 bases). The germline gives CDR1 MNHEY, CDR2 SVGAGI. V lost 6 bases, J lost 1 base, and 9 bases lay in between. CDR3 length: 13 amino acids. In DNA, the CDR3 is TGTGCCAGCAGCTCGGGACAGAACACTGAAGCTTTCTTT. Translation gives CASSSGQNTEAFF.

This clone was counted a few times. This rearrangement joins TRBV19 to TRBJ2-1; 7 bases fit TRBD2. There are 14 residues in the CDR3. The J segment lost 3 bases and the V segment lost 5 bases, leaving 4 bases of the junction unmatched. Germline assignment: CDR1 LNHDA and CDR2 SQIVND (reference sequence). CDR3: CASSASGDYNEQFF. The CDR3 DNA sequence: TGTGCCAGTAGTGCTAGCGGTGACTACAATGAGCAGTTCTTC. Variable domain in full (rest from reference TRBV19 and TRBJ2-1): DGGITQSPKYLFRKEGQNVTLSCEQNLNHDAMYWYRQDPGQGLRLIYYSQIVNDFQKGDIAEGYSVSREKKESFPLTVTSAQKNPTAFYLCASSASGDYNEQFFGPGTRLTVL.

This clone was recorded once. The chain couples TRBV18 to TRBJ1-5, with a weak D call TRBD1 (5 bases). V was shortened by 5 bases and J by 0 bases, with 14 bases between the two germline ends. The CDR3 runs to 16 residues. Germline CDR1 reads KGHSH; CDR2 reads LQKENI. As DNA, the CDR3 is TGTGCCAGCTCAAGGCAGGGCCACTATAGCAATCAGCCCCAGCATTTT. Protein sequence: CASSRQGHYSNQPQHF.

There are a few counts of this clone. The V and J genes are TRBV28 and TRBJ2-2, with D uncertain. Germline lookup yields CDR1 MDHEN and CDR2 SYDVKM. The CDR3 runs 15 residues. V was shortened by 5 bases and J by 0 bases, with 10 bases between the two germline ends. The CDR3 loop is CASSQHTANTGELFF. The CDR3 bases are TGTGCCAGCAGTCAACATACAGCGAACACCGGGGAGCTGTTTTTT.

This clone was detected a few times. The chain combines TRBV19 with TRBJ1-5; 7 bases line up with TRBD1. CDR1 and CDR2 (germline): LNHDA, SQIVND (reference sequence). The length of the CDR3 is 16 residues. Losses at the gene ends were 5 bases for V and 4 bases for J; bases not matched to a gene: 11. This CDR3 is CASSLTQGRSNQPQHF. For the CDR3, the DNA is TGTGCCAGTAGTCTAACACAGGGGAGGAGTAATCAGCCCCAGCATTTT.

In this sample, this clone turned up a few times. The V call is TRBV5-5, the J call TRBJ1-5, with D possibly being TRBD1 (5 bases). CDR1 is SGHKS and CDR2 is YYEKEE in the germline V gene (reference sequence). V lost 1 base to trimming and J lost 4 bases, with 9 bases between them. This CDR3 has 14 amino acids. The CDR3 coding sequence is TGTGCCAGCAGCTTGAGGGACGCGAATCAGCCCCAGCATTTT. This sequence encodes CASSLRDANQPQHF. Drawing the rest from reference TRBV5-5 and TRBJ1-5, the complete variable domain is DAGVTQSPTHLIKTRGQQVTLRCSPISGHKSVSWYQQVLGQGPQFIFQYYEKEERGRGNFPDRFSARQFPNYSSELNVNALLLGDSALYLCASSLRDANQPQHFGDGTRLSIL.

This sequence joins TRBV7-9 and TRBJ2-3; TRBD2 might be the D (5 bases). Trimming cost V 4 bases and J 6 bases, with 11 bases left between them. The CDR3 extends over 13 amino acids. The germline V gene encodes CDR1 SEHNR and CDR2 FQNEAQ (reference sequence). This CDR3 reads CASSSTGIDTQYF. CDR3 bases: TGTGCCAGCAGCTCCACCGGGATCGATACGCAGTATTTT.

The chain employs TRBV5-5 and TRBJ2-1; 9 positions match TRBD1. The CDR3 is made up of 15 amino acids. Germline CDR1 and CDR2: SGHKS and YYEKEE (reference sequence). The junction had 4 bases not matched to a gene; V was cut back by 3 bases and J by 3 bases. CDR3 sequence: CASSWGQGIYNEQFF. DNA for the CDR3: TGTGCCAGCAGCTGGGGACAGGGCATCTACAATGAGCAGTTCTTC.

A note on this clone: A junction end diverges from the germline sequence, so it may reflect a read error. J is TRBJ2-1 and V is TRBV11-2; D not certain. Germline V gene lookup returns CDR1 SGHAT and CDR2 FQNNGV. CDR3 size: 15 residues. DNA for the CDR3: TGTGCCAGCAGCGAACTACTCTTACGTCACAATGGGCAGTTCTTC. It codes for CASSELLLRHNGQFF.

The chain couples TRBV11-2 to TRBJ1-1; no definite D call. The CDR3 runs 15 residues. Deletions cut 0 bases from V and 3 bases from J, with 11 bases between. Germline V gene data show CDR1 as SGHAT and CDR2 as FQNNGV. Written as DNA, the CDR3 is TGTGCCAGCAGCTTAGAAGCCGGGAGGGACACTGAAGCTTTCTTT. Its translation: CASSLEAGRDTEAFF.

This clone was seen only a few times. The sample has other DNA sequences that encode this CDR3 too. This rearrangement joins TRBV20-1 to TRBJ1-5; no clear D gene. Trimming removed 3 bases at V and 10 bases at J, with 10 bases between. CDR1 and CDR2 from the germline V gene are DFQATT and SNEGSKA (reference sequence). The length of the CDR3 is 11 residues. The CDR3 loop reads CSARGGGPQHF. The CDR3 bases are TGCAGTGCTAGGGGTGGCGGCCCCCAGCATTTT.

The J gene is TRBJ1-2, the V gene TRBV28; TRBD1 is a possible D gene (5 bases). The V end was cut by 2 bases, the J end by 5 bases, with 12 bases between. The CDR3 runs 14 residues. The germline CDR1 and CDR2 sequences are MDHEN and SYDVKM. CDR3: CASSLEGFWYGYTF. CDR3 coding DNA: TGTGCCAGCAGTTTAGAGGGGTTTTGGTATGGCTACACCTTC.

The V call is TRBV5-4, the J call TRBJ2-3, with TRBD2 matching over 11 bases. Germline-derived CDR1 and CDR2 are SGHNT and YYREEE (reference sequence). The length of the CDR3 is 16 residues. V shed 5 bases and J 6 bases; nucleotides not matched to a gene: 11. CDR3 in amino acids: CASSYRLAGGRDTQYF. In DNA, the CDR3 is TGTGCCAGCAGTTATCGTCTAGCGGGAGGTAGGGATACGCAGTATTTT.

The gene calls are TRBV19 and TRBJ2-6, with 14 positions matching TRBD2. There are 17 residues in the CDR3. Trimming at V came to 7 bases and at J to 2 bases, leaving 4 bases not matched to a gene. In germline, CDR1 is LNHDA, CDR2 SQIVND (reference sequence). This chain's CDR3 is CASMGLAGETGANVLTF. The DNA of the CDR3 is TGTGCCAGTATGGGACTAGCGGGAGAAACTGGGGCCAACGTCCTGACTTTC.

The genes are TRBV30 and TRBJ2-7; 10 nucleotides agree with TRBD2. CDR1 is GTSNPN and CDR2 is SVGIG in the germline V gene (reference sequence). CDR3 length: 17 amino acids. V was pared by 3 bases and J by 2 bases, with 13 bases of the junction left unmatched. The CDR3 sequence is CAWRPGLAAALAYEQYF. The CDR3 DNA follows: TGTGCCTGGAGACCCGGACTAGCGGCTGCCTTAGCCTACGAGCAGTACTTC. Based on the CDR3 plus reference TRBV30 and TRBJ2-7, the full variable domain is SQTIHQWPATLVQPVGSPLSLECTVEGTSNPNLYWYRQAAGRGLQLLFYSVGIGQISSEVPQNLSASRPQDRQFILSSKKLLLSDSGFYLCAWRPGLAAALAYEQYFGPGTRLTVT.

The rearrangement joins TRBV6-1 to TRBJ2-7; 12 positions match TRBD2. J lost 3 bases, V lost 6 bases, and 6 bases had no gene match. This CDR3 has 15 amino acids. Germline CDR1 MNHNS, CDR2 SASEGT. This chain's CDR3 is CASRVGLAGFYEQYF. In DNA, the CDR3 is TGTGCCAGCAGGGTAGGACTAGCGGGGTTCTACGAGCAGTACTTC.

The gene calls are TRBV28 and TRBJ1-5; D gene unclear. V gave up 6 bases and J gave up 5 bases, with 14 bases separating them. Per the germline V gene, CDR1 is MDHEN and CDR2 is SYDVKM. This CDR3 has 14 residues. The CDR3 is CASRMKGGYQPQHF. CDR3 DNA: TGTGCCAGCAGAATGAAGGGAGGCTATCAGCCCCAGCATTTT.

The V gene is TRBV25-1, the J gene TRBJ2-5, with TRBD2 matching over 9 bases. The V gene's germline CDR1 is MGHDK and CDR2 SYGVNS. The CDR3 is 14 amino acids. J gave up 4 bases and V 8 bases, and 8 bases lay outside the gene matches. CDR3 in amino acids: CASAPVAGAETQYF. In nucleotides, the CDR3 is TGTGCCAGCGCACCGGTAGCGGGAGCAGAGACCCAGTACTTC.

This clone was seen more than once but under ten times. J is TRBJ2-1 and V is TRBV7-8, with TRBD2 matching 12 bases. Germline V gene lookup returns CDR1 SGHVS and CDR2 FQNEAQ. The length of the CDR3 is 16 residues. The V segment lost 5 bases and the J segment 9 bases; nucleotides outside the gene matches: 11. CDR3 sequence: CASSRNLAGGPGEQFF. CDR3 DNA: TGTGCCAGCAGCCGGAACCTAGCGGGAGGGCCGGGTGAGCAGTTCTTC. The complete variable domain, with remaining parts taken from reference TRBV7-8 and TRBJ2-1, reads GAGVSQSPRYKVAKRGQDVALRCDPISGHVSLFWYQQALGQGPEFLTYFQNEAQLDKSGLPSDRFFAERPEGSVSTLKIQRTQQEDSAVYLCASSRNLAGGPGEQFFGPGTRLTVL.

The V gene is TRBV27, the J gene TRBJ1-4, with a tentative D call TRBD1 (5 bases). The CDR3 has 15 residues. The germline gives CDR1 MNHEY, CDR2 SMNVEV (reference sequence). Trimming pared 4 bases from V and 3 bases from J, leaving 12 bases between. The CDR3 nucleotides read TGTGCCAGCAGTTGGAGGGGCCAGTCTAATGAAAAACTGTTTTTT. Amino acid sequence: CASSWRGQSNEKLFF.

This clone has more than one count but fewer than ten. The rearrangement joins TRBV2 to TRBJ2-7; no clear D gene. Trimming took 7 bases from V and 2 from J, leaving 12 bases between them. Germline V gene lookup returns CDR1 SNHLY and CDR2 FYNNEI. The CDR3 has 13 residues. The CDR3 DNA reads TGTGCCAGCAATGGGGTCGGCACCTACGAGCAGTACTTC. Its protein is CASNGVGTYEQYF.

This clone was observed at least ten times. The rearrangement uses TRBV6-5 and TRBJ2-4, with 7 bases that match TRBD2. Germline V gives CDR1 MNHEY, CDR2 SVGAGI. Losses at the gene ends were 0 bases for V and 8 bases for J; bases not matched to a gene: 4. CDR3 size: 14 residues. CDR3 sequence: CASSYSASGDIQYF. The CDR3 DNA follows: TGTGCCAGCAGTTACTCGGCTAGCGGAGACATTCAGTACTTC.

The rearrangement joins TRBV10-1 to TRBJ2-3; the D gene could be TRBD1 or TRBD2 (5 bases each). Germline values: CDR1 WNHNN, CDR2 SYGVQD (reference sequence). This CDR3 is built from 15 residues. Trimming shortened V by 3 bases and J by 3 bases, and 13 bases separated the two germline ends. CDR3 DNA sequence: TGCGCCAGCAGTGACCAGGGACGGGGAACAGATACGCAGTATTTT. Its protein is CASSDQGRGTDTQYF.

Comment on this clone: Given a far larger clone just one base away, this is likely a sequencing read error. The chain combines TRBV1 with TRBJ1-5. TRBV1 is shown as a pseudogene. The CDR3 totals 12 residues. The CDR3 sequence is CTSSTVNQPQHF. The DNA of the CDR3 is TGCACCAGCAGCACGGTAAATCAGCCCCAGCATTTT.

This clone was observed a handful of times. The chain carries TRBV15 and TRBJ2-3; D call uncertain. The CDR3 is 15 residues long. The ends were cut back, 0 bases at V and 0 bases at J, with 7 bases in the middle. The germline V gene has CDR1 LNHNV and CDR2 YYDKDF (reference sequence). The CDR3 DNA reads TGTGCCACCAGCAGAGATAGTACTAGCACAGATACGCAGTATTTT. This codes for CATSRDSTSTDTQYF.

The CDR3 here is CASSHKTGAEAFF. The CDR3 nucleotides are TGTGCCAGCAGTCACAAGACAGGGGCTGAAGCTTTCTTT. The J gene is TRBJ1-1, the V gene TRBV6-5; 8 positions match TRBD1. CDR1 is MNHEY, CDR2 SVGAGI, per germline. The J segment lost 6 bases and the V segment lost 5 bases, leaving 5 bases of the junction unmatched. This CDR3 has 13 amino acids.

This clone turned up a few times. The genes are TRBV5-4 and TRBJ2-1, with 9 nucleotides matching TRBD2. With V trimmed by 1 base and J by 9 bases, 11 bases remained unmatched. Germline CDR1 and CDR2: SGHNT and YYREEE (reference sequence). The CDR3 extends over 16 amino acids. The CDR3 nucleotides read TGTGCCAGCAGCTTGTGGGCTAGCGGGATGAGGGCTGAGCAGTTCTTC. Translation: CASSLWASGMRAEQFF.

This clone was counted ten times or more. This rearrangement joins TRBV15 to TRBJ2-3, with no clear D. Germline V gives CDR1 LNHNV, CDR2 YYDKDF (reference sequence). The ends were cut back, 0 bases at V and 5 bases at J, with 6 bases in the middle. The CDR3 sequence is 13 residues long. The CDR3 is CATSRDLGDTQYF. In DNA form, the CDR3 reads TGTGCCACCAGCAGAGATCTGGGAGATACGCAGTATTTT.

The chain uses TRBV7-8 and TRBJ2-2; D is undetermined. Trimming removed 1 base from V and 8 bases from J, with 8 bases in between. Per germline, CDR1 SGHVS and CDR2 FQNEAQ. CDR3 size: 13 residues. This chain's CDR3 is CASSLEVEGELFF. CDR3 bases: TGTGCCAGCAGCTTAGAAGTGGAAGGGGAGCTGTTTTTT.